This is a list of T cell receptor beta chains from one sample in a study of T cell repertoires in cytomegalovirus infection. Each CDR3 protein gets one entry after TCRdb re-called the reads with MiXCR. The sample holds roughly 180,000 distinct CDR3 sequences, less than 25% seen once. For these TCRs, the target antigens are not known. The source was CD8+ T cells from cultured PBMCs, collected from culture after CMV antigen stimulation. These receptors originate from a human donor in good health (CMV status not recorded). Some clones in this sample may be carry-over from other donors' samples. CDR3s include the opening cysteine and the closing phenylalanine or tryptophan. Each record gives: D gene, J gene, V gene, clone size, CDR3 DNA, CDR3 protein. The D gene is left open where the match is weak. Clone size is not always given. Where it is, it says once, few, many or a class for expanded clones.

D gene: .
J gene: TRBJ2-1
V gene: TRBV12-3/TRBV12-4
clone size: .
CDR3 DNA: TGTGCCTGCAGTTATACAGGGTACAATGAGCAGTTCTTC
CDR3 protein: CACSYTGYNEQFF

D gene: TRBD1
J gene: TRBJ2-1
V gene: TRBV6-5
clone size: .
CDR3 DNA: TGTGCCAGCAGTTACTCTCCGGGACAGGGGGCGCAGAATGAGCAGTTCTTC
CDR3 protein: CASSYSPGQGAQNEQFF

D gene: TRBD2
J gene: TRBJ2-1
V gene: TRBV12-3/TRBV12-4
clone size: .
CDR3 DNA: TGTGCCAGCAATGTCTCACCCGGGCGCGGGGGGGCTCACTACAATGAGCAGTTCTTC
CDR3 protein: CASNVSPGRGGAHYNEQFF

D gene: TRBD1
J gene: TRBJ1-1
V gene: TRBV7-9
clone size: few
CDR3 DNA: TGTGCCAGCAGCAAGGGACAGGGTGGTGCTGAAGCTTTCTTT
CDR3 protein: CASSKGQGGAEAFF

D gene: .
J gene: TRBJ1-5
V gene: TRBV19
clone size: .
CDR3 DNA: TGTGCCAGTAGTTCGGACGGGCCTGGGGGCAATCAGCCCCAGCATTTT
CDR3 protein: CASSSDGPGGNQPQHF

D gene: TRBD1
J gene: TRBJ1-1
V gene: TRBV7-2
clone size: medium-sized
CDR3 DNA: TGTGCCAGCAGCTACCGGGACAGGGGACGGACTGAAGCTTTCTTT
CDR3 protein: CASSYRDRGRTEAFF

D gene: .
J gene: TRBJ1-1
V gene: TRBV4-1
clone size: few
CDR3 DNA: TGCGCCAGCAGCCAAGAGGGCCCCTTCGGGGGCGATGAAGCTTTCTTT
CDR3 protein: CASSQEGPFGGDEAFF

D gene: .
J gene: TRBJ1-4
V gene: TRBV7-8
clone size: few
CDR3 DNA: TGTGCCAGCAGCTACTACGCGGATCGACAGCAGAATGAAAAACTGTTTTTT
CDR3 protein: CASSYYADRQQNEKLFF

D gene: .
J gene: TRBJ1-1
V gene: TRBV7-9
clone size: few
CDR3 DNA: TGTGCCAGCAGCTTCGGGCCGACAGTCGACACTGAAGCTTTCTTT
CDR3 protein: CASSFGPTVDTEAFF

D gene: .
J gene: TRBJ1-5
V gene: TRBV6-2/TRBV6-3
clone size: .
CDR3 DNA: TGTGCCAGCAGTCCCTTAACCCTTGCCGTCAATCAGCCCCAGCATTTT
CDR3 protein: CASSPLTLAVNQPQHF

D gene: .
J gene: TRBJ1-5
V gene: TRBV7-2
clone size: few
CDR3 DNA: TGTGCCAGCAGCTTAGATTCCGAGGACAATCAGCCCCAGCATTTT
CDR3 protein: CASSLDSEDNQPQHF

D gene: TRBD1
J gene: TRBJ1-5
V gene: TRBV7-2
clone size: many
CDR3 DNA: TGTGCCAGCAGCGTTACAGGGGGCTTCAATCAGCCCCAGCATTTT
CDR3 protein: CASSVTGGFNQPQHF

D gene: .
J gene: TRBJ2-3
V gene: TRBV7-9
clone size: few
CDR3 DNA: TGTGCCAGCAGCGATACCAGCACAGATACGCAGTATTTT
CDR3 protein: CASSDTSTDTQYF

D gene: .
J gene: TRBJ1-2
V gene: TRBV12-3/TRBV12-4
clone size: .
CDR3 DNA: TGTGCCAGCCTTCAAACGGGGGCTTACTATGGCTACACCTTC
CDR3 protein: CASLQTGAYYGYTF

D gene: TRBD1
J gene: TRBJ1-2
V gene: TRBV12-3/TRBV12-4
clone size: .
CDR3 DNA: TGTGCCAGCAGCACCGGGACAGCTAACTATGGCTACACCTTC
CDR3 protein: CASSTGTANYGYTF

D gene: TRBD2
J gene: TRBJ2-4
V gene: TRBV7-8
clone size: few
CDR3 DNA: TGTGCCAGCAGCTTAGTCTCGGGTCTAGCGGGGGGCACACTAGCCAAAAACATTCAGTACTTC
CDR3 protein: CASSLVSGLAGGTLAKNIQYF

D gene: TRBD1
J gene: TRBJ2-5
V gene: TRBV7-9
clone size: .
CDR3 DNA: TGTGCCAGCAGCTTATGGGCAGGGGGTTCCGCGGAGACCCAGTACTTC
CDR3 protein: CASSLWAGGSAETQYF

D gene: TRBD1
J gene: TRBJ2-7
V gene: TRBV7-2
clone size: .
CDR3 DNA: TGTGCCAGCAGCAGAGACAGGGGGTTATTTGTCGACGAGCAGTACTTC
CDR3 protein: CASSRDRGLFVDEQYF

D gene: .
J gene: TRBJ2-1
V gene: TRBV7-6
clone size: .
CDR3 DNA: TGTGCCAGCAGCTTAGAAGGACAATACAATGAGCAGTTCTTC
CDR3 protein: CASSLEGQYNEQFF

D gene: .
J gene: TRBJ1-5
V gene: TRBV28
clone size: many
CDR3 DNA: TGTGCCAGCAGTCGAGAGGGATTCGGGACACAAGTTAGCAATCAGCCCCAGCATTTT
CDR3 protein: CASSREGFGTQVSNQPQHF

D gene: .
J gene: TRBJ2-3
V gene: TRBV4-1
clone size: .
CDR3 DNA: TGCGCCAGCAGCCAAGAAAATGTTGCAGATACGCAGTATTTT
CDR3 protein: CASSQENVADTQYF

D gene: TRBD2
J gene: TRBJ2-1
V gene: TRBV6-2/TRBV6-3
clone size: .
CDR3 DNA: TGTGCCAGCAGGGCCCTAGCGGGGGGGCCCAATGAGCAGTTCTTC
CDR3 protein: CASRALAGGPNEQFF

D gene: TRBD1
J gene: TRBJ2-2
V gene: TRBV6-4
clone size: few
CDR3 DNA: TGTGCCAGCAGTGTACAGGGGGCAAACACCGGGGAGCTGTTTTTT
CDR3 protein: CASSVQGANTGELFF

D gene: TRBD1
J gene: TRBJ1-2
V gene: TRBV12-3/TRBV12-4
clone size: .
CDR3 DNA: TGTGCCAGCACCCCTACCGGGACAGGGGGCGTCTATGGCTACACCTTC
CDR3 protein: CASTPTGTGGVYGYTF

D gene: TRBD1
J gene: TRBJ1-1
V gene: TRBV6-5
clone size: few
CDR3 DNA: TGTGCCAGCAGCACAGACAGGGGGGAACCTGGAGCTTTCTTT
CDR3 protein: CASSTDRGEPGAFF

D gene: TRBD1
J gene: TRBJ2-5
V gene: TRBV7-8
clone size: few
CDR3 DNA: TGTGCCAGCAGCTTAGGACCGGGACAGGGGGCGGAAGAGACCCAGTACTTC
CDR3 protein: CASSLGPGQGAEETQYF

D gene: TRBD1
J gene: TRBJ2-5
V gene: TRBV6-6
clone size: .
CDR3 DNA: TGTGCCAGCAGTGCCGGACAGGAGCAAGAGACCCAGTACTTC
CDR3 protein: CASSAGQEQETQYF

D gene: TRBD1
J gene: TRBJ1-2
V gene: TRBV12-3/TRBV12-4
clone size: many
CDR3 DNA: TGTGCCAGTCCTAATCCAGGGGGCGACTATGGCTACACCTTC
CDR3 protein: CASPNPGGDYGYTF